This TCR beta chain was sequenced for a study of CD8 T cells in Susac syndrome. Looking at the study overall: Of the sequenced Susac syndrome patients, more than 5 had active disease and eight were in remission.

Trimming cost V 3 bases and J 10 bases; bases outside gene matches: 8. Germline V gene data show CDR1 as SGHRS and CDR2 as YFSETQ. The CDR3 is made up of 15 amino acids. Random-hexamer reverse transcription was applied to roughly 0.45 to 1 ug RNA. An immunoSEQ multiplex PCR generated amplified TCR beta CDR3 products spanning 54 Vbeta and 13 Jbeta. MiXCR, run by TCRdb on the immunoSEQ multiplex PCR reads, gives a single entry per CDR3 protein. Of 77,000 or so distinct CDR3 sequences in the sample, around 93% were seen once. TCR beta sequencing was performed on blood CD8+ and CD4+ T cells. This receptor was identified in a human donor with Susac syndrome. V is TRBV5-1 and J is TRBJ2-1; 12 bases align to TRBD2. Sample: CD4+ T cells from PBMCs. CDR3 in amino acids: CASSWGGLAGTEQFF. The CDR3 DNA follows: TGCGCCAGCAGCTGGGGGGGACTAGCGGGCACCGAGCAGTTCTTC.